The T cell receptor (beta chain) under discussion was sequenced for a study of graft-versus-host responses after intestinal transplantation (dated by TCRdb to about 2021). Context from the whole study: The transplants that recipients received were multivisceral, liver-intestinal, or isolated intestinal. Every recipient was given anti-thymocyte globulin induction, then maintenance tacrolimus and steroids for around three years. After intestinal transplantation, graft-versus-host and host-versus-graft alloreactive T cell clones in the graft, circulation and bone marrow were tracked using bulk TCR-beta CDR3 sequencing. Alloreactive clones were identified by sequencing pre-transplant mixed lymphocyte reaction products and comparing these products with unstimulated pre-transplant donor and recipient T cells. The cohort enrolled 20 to 30 intestinal transplant recipients, one of whom was a retransplant, and 3 patients without pretransplant specimens were excluded. Donor T cell macrochimerism was defined as a peak of at least 4% donor T cells among recipient peripheral blood mononuclear cells. Rather than going through the commercial service, samples from a few later patients were sequenced in-house on an Illumina MiSeq and processed with MiXCR.

Blood samples were collected up to 4 times in the first month after transplant and then at least monthly when available. Library preparation was by the immunoSEQ multiplex PCR assay. High-throughput TCR-beta CDR3 sequencing of genomic DNA from most patients was performed by Adaptive Biotechnologies. For the original study's pipeline: TCR sequencing data were retrieved from Adaptive's ImmunoSEQ software for around 20 patients, whereas a few other patients were processed with MiXCR and VDJtools. Because the origin of CDR3 nucleotide sequences shared between donor and recipient could not be assigned, those sequences were removed. To be classed as alloreactive, a clone needed at least 2-fold expansion over unstimulated cells and a minimum CFSE-low frequency of 0.002% (template counts) or 0.001% (read counts). Mappable clones were those detected in sequenced pre-transplant spleen, lymph node, or MLR CFSE-low populations of the donor or recipient. The cumulative frequency of alloreactive clones was calculated as a percentage of all sequences, weighted by copy number. Drawn from immuneACCESS, this table holds only the in-frame rearrangements with V and J called that TCRdb kept. Clones are partly lost; checked studies trace under half to an unresolved V gene and leave the rest unexplained. V and J calls and clone size are as listed in that table; D and trimming were resolved from the DNA. This sample comprises nearly 100,000 clones, 80% to 95% of them detected only once. The top ten constitute around 16% of the sample.

Study-level results and caveats: GvH clones were found in recipient bone marrow, and some of the GvH clones appeared earlier in ileal mucosa or blood, which is consistent with an intestinal mucosal origin. Early after transplant, peak levels of circulating GvH clones were associated with declines in HvG clones. The conclusions were limited by the relatively low number and heterogeneity of the intestinal transplant patients. In the allografts of patients with donor T cell macrochimerism, GvH to HvG T cell clonal ratios were high.

Points on this clone: The clone's antigen remains unknown. Base-call qualities are not available, and no considerably larger clone is one nucleotide away.

The germline V gene (reference sequence) provides CDR1 MNHEY and CDR2 SMNVEV. Relative to germline, V is 3 bases shorter and J is 0 bases shorter, with 9 bases between their ends. The cysteine opens and the phenylalanine closes a CDR3 of 15 amino acids. CDR3 DNA only is kept here, 45 bases in frame from base 1. Sequencing was performed on PBMCs, taken just under 460 days after intestinal transplant. The receptor was isolated from a human patient who received an intestinal transplant, so some T cells may come from the graft donor. The V and J segments used are TRBV27 and TRBJ2-4; D gene: possibly TRBD2, on 5 matching bases. The nucleotides are TGTGCCAGCAGTTTTTGGGCGGGAGCCAAAAACATTCAGTACTTC. This is translated as CASSFWAGAKNIQYF.